One and the same sample provided the 3 T cell receptor beta chains below, sequenced in a study of regulatory T cells in long-lasting Graves disease (dated by TCRdb to 2020 to 2022). The library was built by means of multiplex PCR. Instrument used: Illumina HiSeq 4000. CDR3 regions were amplified by Arm-PCR with iRepertoire HTBI primers to construct TCR beta libraries. In TCRdb, the public reads were trimmed at Q25 with fastp and aligned with MiXCR, with productive beta chains retained. Identical CDR3 protein sequences are pooled into one entry, listed with their most common genes and DNA. Within this sample are some 430,000 distinct CDR3 sequences, with around a fifth of them counted one time only. 7% to 9% of the sample belongs to the ten largest clones. Reading the label with the study, this specimen's time point is: persistent/refractory GD, antithyroid drugs over 5 years with positive TRAb. RNA was extracted from PBMCs in TRIzol for both TCR sequencing and RNA sequencing.

The sample was peripheral blood mononuclear cells (PBMCs), taken when the disease was refractory, from a patient treated with antithyroid drugs. These receptors all come from a female donor with Graves disease.

This clonotype was seen at least ten times. This chain uses TRBV6-2 or TRBV6-3 with TRBJ2-2; D ambiguous. The germline CDR1 and CDR2 sequences are MNHEY and SVGEGT. The CDR3 totals 12 residues. The V gene lost 0 bases and the J gene lost 8 bases, with 4 bases spanning the gap. CDR3 DNA: TGTGCCAGCAGTTACTCGACTGGGGAGCTGTTTTTT. It codes for CASSYSTGELFF.

This clonotype appeared once. The rearrangement joins TRBV5-1 to TRBJ2-3; D remains ambiguous. CDR3 size: 14 residues. Trimming shortened V by 0 bases and J by 0 bases, and 5 bases separated the two germline ends. Germline CDR1 reads SGHRS; CDR2 reads YFSETQ. CDR3 sequence (DNA): TGCGCCAGCAGCTTGGACTATAGCACAGATACGCAGTATTTT. It encodes CASSLDYSTDTQYF.

The chain joins TRBV5-1 to TRBJ2-2; the D is unclear. V lost 4 bases to trimming and J lost 0 bases, with 10 bases between them. The CDR3 length is 15 residues. Germline-derived CDR1 and CDR2 are SGHRS and YFSETQ. CDR3 bases: TGCGCCAGCAGCACGGACGGACCGAACACCGGGGAGCTGTTTTTT. Amino acids: CASSTDGPNTGELFF.